This T cell receptor beta chain came from a study of T-cell memory formation after mild COVID-19. Background on the study: TCR clustering was largely donor specific.

MiXCR, run by TCRdb on the 5' RACE reads, gives a single entry per CDR3 protein. The sample lists about 130,000 distinct CDR3 sequences; roughly a quarter were seen once. This TCR derives from an adult woman who had mild COVID-19 (a few samples of this study predate the infection). Cell type and time point are not known. The sequencing sample was made of PBMCs or a T cell subset sorted from them (not recorded which).

The CDR3 region is CASSQGGTAQETQYF. The CDR3 nucleotides are TGTGCCAGCAGCCAGGGTGGGACAGCTCAAGAGACCCAGTACTTC. The rearrangement joins TRBV12-3 or TRBV12-4 to TRBJ2-5; TRBD1 matches 7 bases. CDR3 length equals 15 residues. The J segment lost 2 bases and the V segment lost 6 bases, leaving 9 bases of the junction unmatched.